Listed below are T cell receptor beta chains from one sample, sequenced in a study of blood T cell repertoires in COVID-19. Assay: immunoSEQ multiplex PCR; the TCRdb copy retains only in-frame clones and omits some. The sample has 200,000 to 250,000 clones, around 81% seen once. Sequencing input: peripheral blood. The receptors here all came from a woman in her twenties or thirties who had recovered from COVID-19. Both conserved end residues are part of each CDR3. Each record gives: clone size, V gene, J gene, D gene, CDR3 protein, CDR3 DNA. D genes are given only for firm matches. Part of the rows lack a size; the others show once, few, many or a class for expanded clones.

-,TRBV7-8,TRBJ2-7,-,CASSLATGWEQYF,TGTGCCAGCAGCTTAGCTACAGGGTGGGAGCAGTACTTC
-,TRBV9,TRBJ2-2,-,CASSVGSGGSSTGELFF,TGTGCCAGCAGCGTAGGTAGCGGAGGTTCGAGCACCGGGGAGCTGTTTTTT
-,TRBV11-3,TRBJ2-5,-,CASSRTGRETQYF,TGTGCCAGCAGCCGCACAGGGAGAGAGACCCAGTACTTC
-,TRBV5-1,TRBJ2-1,-,CASSVGDEQFF,TGCGCCAGCAGCGTAGGGGATGAGCAGTTCTTC
-,TRBV21-1,TRBJ2-1,-,CASRPGTSGFHATYNEQFF,TGTGCCAGCAGGCCCGGGACTAGCGGTTTTCACGCTACCTACAATGAGCAGTTCTTC
-,TRBV4-1,TRBJ2-1,TRBD2,CASSQDPLASPPNTFF,TGCGCCAGCAGCCAAGACCCACTAGCGTCACCGCCCAACACGTTCTTC
-,TRBV28,TRBJ1-6,-,CASSSQENNSPLHF,TGTGCCAGCAGTTCACAGGAGAATAATTCACCCCTCCACTTT
-,TRBV19,TRBJ2-3,-,CASSYLGDRSTDTQYF,TGTGCCAGTAGTTATCTGGGAGATAGGAGCACAGATACGCAGTATTTT
-,TRBV10-2,TRBJ2-2,TRBD1,CATWTGGHGELFF,TGCGCCACTTGGACAGGGGGACACGGGGAGCTGTTTTTT
few,TRBV7-9,TRBJ1-2,TRBD1,CASSPPWDSYGYTF,TGTGCCAGCAGCCCCCCCTGGGACAGCTATGGCTACACCTTC
-,TRBV6-6,TRBJ1-2,TRBD1,CASSYDSTGSGYTF,TGTGCCAGCAGCTACGACTCGACAGGGTCTGGCTACACCTTC
-,TRBV5-1,TRBJ1-4,-,CASSLSGFQEKLFF,TGCGCCAGCAGCTTGTCGGGGTTTCAGGAAAAACTGTTTTTT
-,TRBV5-1,TRBJ2-2,-,CASMIGVAGELFF,TGCGCCAGCATGATAGGGGTGGCCGGGGAGCTGTTTTTT
-,TRBV18,TRBJ2-1,TRBD2,CASSPPGLAGGLNNEQFF,TGTGCCAGCTCACCGCCGGGACTAGCGGGAGGGCTGAACAATGAGCAGTTCTTC
-,TRBV29-1,TRBJ2-5,TRBD2,CSVGTGTSGSQETQYF,TGCAGCGTTGGAACCGGGACTAGCGGGTCCCAAGAGACCCAGTACTTC
-,TRBV28,TRBJ2-3,-,CASSSMGAGNTQYF,TGTGCCAGCAGTTCTATGGGGGCCGGGAATACGCAGTATTTT
-,TRBV5-1,TRBJ2-1,TRBD2,CASSSSSGRDNEQFF,TGCGCCAGCAGCTCGTCTAGCGGGAGGGACAATGAGCAGTTCTTC
-,TRBV7-3,TRBJ1-5,TRBD1,CASSSRTGTPYSNQPQHF,TGTGCCAGCAGCTCCAGGACAGGGACCCCTTATAGCAATCAGCCCCAGCATTTT
-,TRBV24-1,TRBJ2-2,-,CATSDAALGKFTGELFF,TGTGCCACCAGTGACGCCGCACTCGGGAAATTCACCGGGGAGCTGTTTTTT
-,TRBV19,TRBJ1-5,TRBD1,CASSRQGGQPQHF,TGTGCCAGTAGTCGACAGGGCGGACAGCCCCAGCATTTT
-,TRBV18,TRBJ2-2,TRBD1,CASSPSTGGVTGELFF,TGTGCCAGCTCACCGTCGACAGGGGGTGTCACCGGGGAGCTGTTTTTT
-,TRBV12-5,TRBJ2-7,TRBD1,CASGSDWTGPLSYEQYF,TGTGCTAGTGGTTCGGACTGGACAGGGCCCCTCTCCTACGAGCAGTACTTC
-,TRBV7-3,TRBJ2-5,-,CASSPPGEETQYF,TGTGCCAGCAGCCCCCCGGGGGAAGAGACCCAGTACTTC
-,TRBV19,TRBJ2-7,TRBD1,CASSILHGTGRSYEQYF,TGTGCCAGTAGTATTTTACACGGGACAGGGCGGTCCTACGAGCAGTACTTC
-,TRBV7-9,TRBJ1-1,-,CASTPGGTEAFF,TGTGCCAGCACTCCGGGGGGGACTGAAGCTTTCTTT
-,TRBV27,TRBJ2-2,TRBD2,CASKRTSSGELFF,TGTGCCAGCAAACGGACTAGCTCCGGGGAGCTGTTTTTT
few,TRBV5-1,TRBJ1-5,-,CASSLRGDSNQPQHF,TGCGCCAGCAGCTTACGGGGGGATAGCAATCAGCCCCAGCATTTT
-,TRBV2,TRBJ1-2,TRBD1,CASSDQPTGTGYGYTF,TGTGCCAGCAGTGATCAACCCACCGGGACAGGCTATGGCTACACCTTC
-,TRBV6-1,TRBJ1-3,-,CASSEAASRQGGNTIYF,TGTGCCAGCAGTGAAGCGGCTTCCAGGCAGGGAGGAAACACCATATATTTT